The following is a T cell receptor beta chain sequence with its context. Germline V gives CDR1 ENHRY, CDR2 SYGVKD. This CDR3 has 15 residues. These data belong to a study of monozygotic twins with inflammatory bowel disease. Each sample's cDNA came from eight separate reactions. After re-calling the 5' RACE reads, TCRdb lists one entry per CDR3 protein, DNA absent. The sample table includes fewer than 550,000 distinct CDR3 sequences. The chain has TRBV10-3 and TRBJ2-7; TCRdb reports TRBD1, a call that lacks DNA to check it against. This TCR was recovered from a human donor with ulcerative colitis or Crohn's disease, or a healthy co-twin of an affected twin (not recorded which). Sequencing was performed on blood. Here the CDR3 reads CAISESKGPSYEQYF.